This TCR beta chain derives from a study of OX40 agonist ivuxolimab in advanced cancers. Whole-study context: The diagnoses of dose-escalation patients were hepatocellular carcinoma, melanoma, renal cell or head and neck cancer. Partial responses were achieved by three patients, one with hepatocellular carcinoma and two with cutaneous melanoma.

Only in-frame clones appear in the TCRdb table, and some are missing; sequencing was by immunoSEQ multiplex PCR. The sample lists tens of thousands of clones; 70% to 90% were seen once. Germline V lookup: CDR1 LNHNV, CDR2 YYDKDF (reference sequence). The V gene lost 5 bases and the J gene lost 5 bases, with 6 bases spanning the gap. This CDR3 contains 11 residues. Study observations and caveats: More expanded clones were seen, on average, in CD8+ T cells than in CD4+.

On this clone: Antigen unknown.

This sequence joins TRBV15 and TRBJ1-1; unclear D gene. This receptor was identified in an adult with an advanced solid tumor such as melanoma, head and neck, liver or kidney cancer. Source: CD4+ or CD8+ T cells sorted from blood, taken in a trial of the OX40 agonist ivuxolimab. The CDR3 here is CATSHGTEAFF. The DNA of the CDR3 is TGTGCCACCAGCCACGGGACTGAAGCTTTCTTT.